A selection of T cell receptor beta chains follows, all from one sample in a study of T cell responses to AZD1222 COVID-19 vaccine. Clones were sequenced by immunoSEQ multiplex PCR, and TCRdb holds only the in-frame ones, with some missing. The sample lists nearly 200,000 clones; 80% to 95% were seen once. Sequenced here: peripheral blood, sampled 28 days after the second AZD1222 dose. The receptors were gathered from an adult who received the AZD1222 COVID-19 vaccine. CDR3s include the opening cysteine and the closing phenylalanine or tryptophan. D genes are given only for firm matches. Not all rows give a size; the values are once, few, many and, for expanded clones, a class.

j_call d_call clone_size v_call cdr3_aa cdr3_nt
TRBJ2-3 NA NA TRBV28 CASSLGQISTDTQYF TGTGCCAGCAGTTTAGGACAGATAAGCACAGATACGCAGTATTTT
TRBJ1-2 NA NA TRBV6-5 CASRGVNWYGYTF TGTGCCAGCAGAGGGGTGAATTGGTATGGCTACACCTTC
TRBJ1-6 TRBD1 NA TRBV6-5 CASSWTGSNSPLHF TGTGCCAGCAGTTGGACAGGGAGTAATTCACCCCTCCACTTT
TRBJ1-4 NA NA TRBV19 CASSIDLVRRKLFF TGTGCCAGTAGTATAGATCTGGTCCGTAGAAAACTGTTTTTT
TRBJ2-7 TRBD1 NA TRBV15 CATSRERTGSYEQYF TGTGCCACCAGCAGAGAGCGGACAGGTTCCTACGAGCAGTACTTC
TRBJ2-5 NA NA TRBV3-1/TRBV3-2 CASSQGPQGLRETQYF TGTGCCAGCAGCCAAGGTCCCCAAGGGCTGAGGGAGACCCAGTACTTC
TRBJ2-7 NA NA TRBV7-2 CASSSRTETYEQYF TGTGCCAGCAGTTCCCGGACAGAAACCTACGAGCAGTACTTC
TRBJ1-1 NA NA TRBV27 CASSPGRGNTEAFF TGTGCCAGCTCCCCAGGACGGGGGAACACTGAAGCTTTCTTT
TRBJ2-7 NA once TRBV28 CASRDRLYEQYF TGTGCCAGCAGAGACAGGTTGTACGAGCAGTACTTC
TRBJ2-1 NA NA TRBV15 CATSRDRVYNEQFF TGTGCCACCAGCAGAGACAGGGTTTACAATGAGCAGTTCTTC
TRBJ2-1 NA NA TRBV5-4 CASSPRGTNNEQFF TGTGCCAGCAGCCCCCGGGGAACTAACAATGAGCAGTTCTTC
TRBJ2-7 NA NA TRBV2 CASSVYEQYF TGTGCCAGCAGTGTATACGAGCAGTACTTC
TRBJ1-5 NA NA TRBV5-1 CASRSGPSNNQPQHF TGCGCCAGCAGGTCGGGCCCCTCGAACAATCAGCCCCAGCATTTT
TRBJ1-2 TRBD1 NA TRBV5-1 CASSLATGDYGYTF TGCGCCAGCAGCTTGGCTACAGGGGACTATGGCTACACCTTC
TRBJ1-2 TRBD1 NA TRBV18 CASSPSGGQPYGYTF TGTGCCAGCTCACCAAGTGGGGGACAGCCCTATGGCTACACCTTC
TRBJ1-1 NA NA TRBV21-1 CASSKPVRIVRSAFF TGTGCCAGCAGCAAACCAGTAAGGATTGTGAGATCAGCTTTCTTT
TRBJ1-2 TRBD1 NA TRBV6-5 CASSYGDSVYGYTF TGTGCCAGCAGTTACGGGGACAGTGTCTATGGCTACACCTTC
TRBJ1-5 TRBD1 NA TRBV5-1 CASSETGMSNQPQHF TGCGCCAGCAGCGAGACAGGGATGAGCAATCAGCCCCAGCATTTT
TRBJ1-1 TRBD1 NA TRBV5-1 CASSSGLGTGAVAFF TGCGCCAGCAGCTCCGGCCTTGGGACAGGGGCAGTAGCTTTCTTT
TRBJ2-2 NA NA TRBV6-2/TRBV6-3 CASSSGWPRDGELFF TGTGCCAGCAGCAGCGGCTGGCCCCGCGACGGGGAGCTGTTTTTT
TRBJ1-1 NA once TRBV6-5 CASSYSMGSEAFF TGTGCCAGCAGTTACTCGATGGGTTCTGAAGCTTTCTTT
TRBJ1-2 TRBD1 NA TRBV4-1 CASSQDRDYGYTF TGCGCCAGCAGCCAGGACAGGGACTATGGCTACACCTTC
TRBJ1-3 NA NA TRBV7-9 CASSLEVVAGNTIYF TGTGCCAGCAGCTTAGAAGTCGTTGCAGGAAACACCATATATTTT
TRBJ1-2 NA NA TRBV21-1 CASSHRGGYGYTF TGTGCCAGCAGTCACAGGGGAGGGTATGGCTACACCTTC
TRBJ1-6 NA NA TRBV4-1 CASSQLLRVPAPALHF TGCGCCAGCAGCCAACTCCTCAGGGTTCCCGCCCCGGCCCTCCACTTT
TRBJ1-5 TRBD1 NA TRBV2 CASSEMGQGFEPQHF TGTGCCAGCAGTGAAATGGGACAGGGGTTTGAGCCCCAGCATTTT
TRBJ2-1 TRBD2 NA TRBV2 CASSEELAGAYNEQFF TGTGCCAGCAGTGAAGAACTAGCGGGGGCCTACAATGAGCAGTTCTTC
TRBJ1-1 NA NA TRBV7-9 CASSLDVEAFF TGTGCCAGCAGCCTAGACGTTGAAGCTTTCTTT
TRBJ1-2 TRBD1 NA TRBV28 CASSSRQGGNYGYTF TGTGCCAGCAGTTCCCGACAGGGAGGGAACTATGGCTACACCTTC
TRBJ1-6 NA NA TRBV2 CASEKGNSPLHF TGTGCCAGCGAGAAGGGTAATTCACCCCTCCACTTT
TRBJ1-4 TRBD1 NA TRBV10-2 CASSASGQLNEKLFF TGCGCCAGCAGTGCCTCGGGACAGCTTAATGAAAAACTGTTTTTT
TRBJ1-1 TRBD1 once TRBV19 CASSPGQGIWAEAFF TGTGCCAGTAGTCCAGGACAGGGAATTTGGGCTGAAGCTTTCTTT
TRBJ2-1 NA NA TRBV4-3 CASSQDLGNWFGVSGYNEQFF TGCGCCAGCAGCCAAGATCTCGGAAATTGGTTCGGGGTTTCCGGCTACAATGAGCAGTTCTTC
TRBJ1-2 NA NA TRBV29-1 CSVVGGGIGYTF TGCAGCGTTGTGGGCGGTGGTATAGGCTACACCTTC
TRBJ2-2 NA NA TRBV5-1 CASSFRGSDTGELFF TGCGCCAGCAGCTTCAGGGGCTCGGACACCGGGGAGCTGTTTTTT
TRBJ2-3 NA NA TRBV7-9 CASSPKTADTQYF TGTGCCAGCAGCCCTAAGACCGCAGATACGCAGTATTTT
TRBJ2-4 TRBD2 NA TRBV6-1 CASSESSGGPTRNIQYF TGTGCCAGCAGTGAATCAAGCGGGGGGCCCACCAGGAACATTCAGTACTTC
TRBJ1-3 NA once TRBV19 CASSEPVWASGNTIYF TGTGCCAGTAGTGAGCCGGTGTGGGCCTCTGGAAACACCATATATTTT
TRBJ2-7 NA NA TRBV19 CATAPSPTGPEQYF TGTGCCACCGCTCCGTCGCCTACAGGGCCCGAGCAGTACTTC
TRBJ2-3 TRBD1 NA TRBV5-8 CASSLLLAGGDTQYF TGTGCCAGCAGCTTGTTGTTGGCAGGGGGCGATACGCAGTATTTT
TRBJ2-7 TRBD1 NA TRBV5-1 CASRRDVRTGAYEQYF TGCGCCAGCAGGAGGGACGTACGGACAGGGGCCTACGAGCAGTACTTC
TRBJ2-5 TRBD2 NA TRBV6-5 CASSLAGGQETQYF TGTGCCAGCAGCTTAGCGGGGGGCCAAGAGACCCAGTACTTC
TRBJ2-5 NA NA TRBV19 CASSTTGRETQYF TGTGCCAGTAGTACCACAGGGCGGGAGACCCAGTACTTC
TRBJ2-7 TRBD2 NA TRBV3-1/TRBV3-2 CASSHTGTRDYEQYF TGTGCCAGCAGCCATACCGGGACTAGGGACTACGAGCAGTACTTC
TRBJ2-3 TRBD2 NA TRBV6-1 CASRKLAGGPDTQYF TGTGCCAGCAGGAAACTAGCGGGGGGGCCGGATACGCAGTATTTT
TRBJ2-7 TRBD1 NA TRBV6-6 CASSLIPPGQGLFEQYF TGTGCCAGCAGTCTCATTCCGCCGGGACAGGGCCTGTTCGAGCAGTACTTC
TRBJ2-5 TRBD2 NA TRBV4-2 CASSQDWASGGAGTQYF TGTGCCAGCAGCCAAGACTGGGCTAGCGGGGGGGCGGGGACCCAGTACTTC
TRBJ1-2 NA NA TRBV5-6 CASSSQGRSFSGYTF TGTGCCAGCAGCTCACAGGGTCGGTCCTTTAGTGGCTACACCTTC
TRBJ1-1 NA NA TRBV27 CASSSAGGGGRWAEAFF TGTGCCAGCAGTTCCGCCGGGGGAGGGGGGCGCTGGGCTGAAGCTTTCTTT
TRBJ2-3 TRBD2 NA TRBV7-7 CASSLTGGVTDTQYF TGTGCCAGCAGCTTAACGGGGGGAGTCACAGATACGCAGTATTTT
TRBJ1-5 NA NA TRBV7-9 CASSLASDRQPQHF TGTGCCAGCAGCTTAGCTTCAGATCGTCAGCCCCAGCATTTT